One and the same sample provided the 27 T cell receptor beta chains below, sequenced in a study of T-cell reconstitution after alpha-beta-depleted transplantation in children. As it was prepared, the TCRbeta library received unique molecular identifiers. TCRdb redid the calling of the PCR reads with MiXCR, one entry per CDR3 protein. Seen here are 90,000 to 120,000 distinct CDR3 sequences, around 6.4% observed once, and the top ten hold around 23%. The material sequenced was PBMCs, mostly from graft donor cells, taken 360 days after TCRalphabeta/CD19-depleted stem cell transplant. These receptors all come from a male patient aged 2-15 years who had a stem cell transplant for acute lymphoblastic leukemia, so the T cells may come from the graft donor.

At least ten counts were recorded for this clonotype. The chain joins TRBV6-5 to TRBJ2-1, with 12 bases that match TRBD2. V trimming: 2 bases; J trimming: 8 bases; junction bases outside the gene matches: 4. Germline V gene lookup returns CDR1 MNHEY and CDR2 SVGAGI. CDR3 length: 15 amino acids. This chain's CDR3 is CASSYSLAGGYEQFF. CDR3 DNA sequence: TGTGCCAGCAGTTACAGCCTAGCGGGGGGGTATGAGCAGTTCTTC.

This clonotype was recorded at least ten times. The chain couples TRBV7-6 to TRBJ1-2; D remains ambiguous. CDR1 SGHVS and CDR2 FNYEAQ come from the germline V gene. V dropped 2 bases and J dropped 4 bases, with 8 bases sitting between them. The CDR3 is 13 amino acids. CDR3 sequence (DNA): TGTGCCAGCAGCTTAAGCACCTCCTATGGCTACACCTTC. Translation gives CASSLSTSYGYTF.

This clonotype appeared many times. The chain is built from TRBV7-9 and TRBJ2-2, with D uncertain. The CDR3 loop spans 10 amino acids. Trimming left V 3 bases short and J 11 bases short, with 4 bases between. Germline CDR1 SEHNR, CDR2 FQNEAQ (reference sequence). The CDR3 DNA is TGTGCCAGCAGCTTGGTTGAGCTGTTTTTT. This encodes CASSLVELFF. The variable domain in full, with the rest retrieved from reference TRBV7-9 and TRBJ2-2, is DTGVSQNPRHKITKRGQNVTFRCDPISEHNRLYWYRQTLGQGPEFLTYFQNEAQLEKSRLLSDRFSAERPKGSFSTLEIQRTEQGDSAMYLCASSLVELFFGEGSRLTVL.

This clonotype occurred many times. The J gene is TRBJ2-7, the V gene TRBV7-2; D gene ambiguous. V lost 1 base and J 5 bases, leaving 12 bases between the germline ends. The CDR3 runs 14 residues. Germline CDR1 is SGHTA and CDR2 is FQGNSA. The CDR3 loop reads CASSLGGRANEQYF. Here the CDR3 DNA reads TGTGCCAGCAGCTTAGGGGGAAGGGCGAACGAGCAGTACTTC.

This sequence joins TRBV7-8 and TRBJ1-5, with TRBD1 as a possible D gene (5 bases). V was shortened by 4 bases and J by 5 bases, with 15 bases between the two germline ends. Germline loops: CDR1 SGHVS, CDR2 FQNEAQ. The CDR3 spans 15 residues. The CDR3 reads CASSSSQWGDQPQHF. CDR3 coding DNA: TGTGCCAGCAGCTCCTCCCAGTGGGGGGATCAGCCCCAGCATTTT.

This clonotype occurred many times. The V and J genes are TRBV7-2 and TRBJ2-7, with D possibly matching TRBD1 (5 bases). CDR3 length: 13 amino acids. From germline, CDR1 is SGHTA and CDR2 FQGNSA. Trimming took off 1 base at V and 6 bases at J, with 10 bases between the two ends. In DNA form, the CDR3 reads TGTGCCAGCAGCTTAGGGGGCCTAAGCGAGCAGTACTTC. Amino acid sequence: CASSLGGLSEQYF.

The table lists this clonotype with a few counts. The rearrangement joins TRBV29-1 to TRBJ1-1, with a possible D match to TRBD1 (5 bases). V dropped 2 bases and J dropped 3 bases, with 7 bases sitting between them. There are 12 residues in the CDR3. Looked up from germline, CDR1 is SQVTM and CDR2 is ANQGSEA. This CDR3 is CSVEPQDTEAFF. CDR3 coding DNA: TGCAGCGTTGAACCACAGGACACTGAAGCTTTCTTT.

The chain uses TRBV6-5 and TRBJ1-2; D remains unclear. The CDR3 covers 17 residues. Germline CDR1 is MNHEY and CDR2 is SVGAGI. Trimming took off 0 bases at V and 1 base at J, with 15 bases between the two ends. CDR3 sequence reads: CASSYSARSLLNYGYTF. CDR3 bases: TGTGCCAGCAGTTACTCGGCCAGATCTCTCCTTAACTATGGCTACACCTTC.

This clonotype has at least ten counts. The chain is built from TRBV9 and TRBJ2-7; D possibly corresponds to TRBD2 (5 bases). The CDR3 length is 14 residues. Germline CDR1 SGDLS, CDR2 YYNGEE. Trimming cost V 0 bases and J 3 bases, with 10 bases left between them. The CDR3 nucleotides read TGTGCCAGCAGCGTAGAAATCGGGGACTACGAGCAGTACTTC. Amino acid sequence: CASSVEIGDYEQYF.

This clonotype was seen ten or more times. CDR3 residues: CASSFGASGYEQYF. For the CDR3, the DNA is TGTGCCAGCAGTTTCGGGGCTTCAGGCTACGAGCAGTACTTC. The V call is TRBV28, the J call TRBJ2-7; D is tentatively TRBD1 or TRBD2 (5 bases each). The CDR3 sequence is 14 residues long. V was cut by 3 bases and J by 3 bases, with 12 bases left in between. Germline CDR1 is MDHEN and CDR2 is SYDVKM.

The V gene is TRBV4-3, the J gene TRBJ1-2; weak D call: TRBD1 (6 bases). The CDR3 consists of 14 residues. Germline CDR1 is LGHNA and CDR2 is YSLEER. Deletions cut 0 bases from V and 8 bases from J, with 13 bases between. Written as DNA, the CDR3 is TGCGCCAGCAGCCAAGATTCAGGGGAAGGCGGCTACACCTTC. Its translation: CASSQDSGEGGYTF.

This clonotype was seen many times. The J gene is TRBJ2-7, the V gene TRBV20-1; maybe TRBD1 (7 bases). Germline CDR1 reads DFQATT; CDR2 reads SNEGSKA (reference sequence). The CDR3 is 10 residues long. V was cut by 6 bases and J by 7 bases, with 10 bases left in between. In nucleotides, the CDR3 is TGCAGTGCCCCAGGGGGGGAGCAGTACTTC. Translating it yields CSAPGGEQYF.

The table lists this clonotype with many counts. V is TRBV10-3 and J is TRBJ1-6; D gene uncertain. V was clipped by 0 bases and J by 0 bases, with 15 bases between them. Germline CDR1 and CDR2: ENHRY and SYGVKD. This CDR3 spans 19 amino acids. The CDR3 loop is CAISESRAVTSSYNSPLHF. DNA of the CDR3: TGTGCCATCAGTGAGTCCCGGGCGGTTACGAGCTCCTATAATTCACCCCTCCACTTT.

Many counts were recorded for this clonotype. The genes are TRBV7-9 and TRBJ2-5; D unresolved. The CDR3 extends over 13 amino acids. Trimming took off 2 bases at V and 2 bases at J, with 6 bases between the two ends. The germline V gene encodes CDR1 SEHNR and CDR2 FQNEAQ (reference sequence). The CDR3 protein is CASSLIGQETQYF. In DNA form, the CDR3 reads TGTGCCAGCAGCTTAATCGGACAAGAGACCCAGTACTTC.

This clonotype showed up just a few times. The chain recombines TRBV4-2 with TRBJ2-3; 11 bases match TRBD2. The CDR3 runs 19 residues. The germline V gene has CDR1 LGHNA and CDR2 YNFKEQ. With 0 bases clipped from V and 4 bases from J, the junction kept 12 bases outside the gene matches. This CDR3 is CASSQELGVAGGRPDTQYF. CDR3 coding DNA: TGTGCCAGCAGCCAAGAACTAGGAGTAGCGGGGGGGCGCCCAGATACGCAGTATTTT.

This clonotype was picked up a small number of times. DNA of the CDR3: TGTGCCAGCCGGACAGGGGTTGAATGGTACGAGCAGTACTTC. This codes for CASRTGVEWYEQYF. The chain employs TRBV27 and TRBJ2-7, with 9 bases fitting TRBD1. Trimming took 8 bases from V and 4 from J; bases not matched to a gene: 9. Germline lookup yields CDR1 MNHEY and CDR2 SMNVEV (reference sequence). The CDR3 sequence is 14 residues long.

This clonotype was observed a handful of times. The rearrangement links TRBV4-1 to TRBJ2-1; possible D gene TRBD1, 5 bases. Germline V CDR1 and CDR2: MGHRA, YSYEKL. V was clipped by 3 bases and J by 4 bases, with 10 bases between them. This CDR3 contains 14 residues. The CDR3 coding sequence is TGCGCCAGCAGCCAGCCTACAGGTTACAATGAGCAGTTCTTC. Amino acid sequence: CASSQPTGYNEQFF.

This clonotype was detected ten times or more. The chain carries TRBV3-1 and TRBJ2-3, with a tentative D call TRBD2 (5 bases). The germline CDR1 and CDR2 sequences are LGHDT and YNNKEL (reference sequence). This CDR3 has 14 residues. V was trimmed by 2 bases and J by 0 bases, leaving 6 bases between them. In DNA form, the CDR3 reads TGTGCCAGCAGCCAATGGACTAGCACAGATACGCAGTATTTT. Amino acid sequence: CASSQWTSTDTQYF.

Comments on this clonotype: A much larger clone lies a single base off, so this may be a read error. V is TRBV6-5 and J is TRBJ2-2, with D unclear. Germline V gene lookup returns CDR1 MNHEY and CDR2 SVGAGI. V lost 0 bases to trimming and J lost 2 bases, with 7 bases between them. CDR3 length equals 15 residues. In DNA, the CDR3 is TGTGCCAGCAGTTACTCGAATTATAACACCGGGGAGCTGTTTTTT. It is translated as CASSYSNYNTGELFF.

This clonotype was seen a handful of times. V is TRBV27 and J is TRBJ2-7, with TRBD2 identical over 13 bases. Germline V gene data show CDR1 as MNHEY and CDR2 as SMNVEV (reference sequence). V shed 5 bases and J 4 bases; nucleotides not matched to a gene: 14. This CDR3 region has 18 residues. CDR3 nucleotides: TGTGCCAGCAGTCCCCCGACTAGCGGGAGGCCCAGTCCTTACGAGCAGTACTTC. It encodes CASSPPTSGRPSPYEQYF.

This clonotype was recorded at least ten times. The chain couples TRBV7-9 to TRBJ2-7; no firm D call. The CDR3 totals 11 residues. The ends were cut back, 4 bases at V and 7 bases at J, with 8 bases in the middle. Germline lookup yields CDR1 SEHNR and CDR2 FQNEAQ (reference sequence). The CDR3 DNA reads TGTGCCAGCAGCTCCCCGAGAGAGCAGTACTTC. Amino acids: CASSSPREQYF. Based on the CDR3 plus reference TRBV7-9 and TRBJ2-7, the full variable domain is DTGVSQNPRHKITKRGQNVTFRCDPISEHNRLYWYRQTLGQGPEFLTYFQNEAQLEKSRLLSDRFSAERPKGSFSTLEIQRTEQGDSAMYLCASSSPREQYFGPGTRLTVT.

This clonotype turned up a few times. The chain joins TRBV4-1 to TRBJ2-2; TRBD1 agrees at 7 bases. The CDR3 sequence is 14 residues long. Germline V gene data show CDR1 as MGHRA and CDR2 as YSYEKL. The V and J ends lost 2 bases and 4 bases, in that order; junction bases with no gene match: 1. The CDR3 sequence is CASSQWDSTGELFF. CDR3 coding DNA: TGCGCCAGCAGCCAATGGGACAGCACCGGGGAGCTGTTTTTT.

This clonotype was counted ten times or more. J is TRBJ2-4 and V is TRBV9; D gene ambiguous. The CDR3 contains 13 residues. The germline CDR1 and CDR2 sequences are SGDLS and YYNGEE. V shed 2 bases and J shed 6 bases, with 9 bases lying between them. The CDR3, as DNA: TGTGCCAGCAGCGTTGACTCTCGAAACATTCAGTACTTC. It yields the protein CASSVDSRNIQYF.

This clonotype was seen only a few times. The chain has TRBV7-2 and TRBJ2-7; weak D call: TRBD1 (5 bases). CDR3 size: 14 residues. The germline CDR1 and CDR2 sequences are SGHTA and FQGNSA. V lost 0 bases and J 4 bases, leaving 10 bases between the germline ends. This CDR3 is CASSLAHDSYEQYF. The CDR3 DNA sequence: TGTGCCAGCAGCTTAGCGCATGACAGTTACGAGCAGTACTTC.

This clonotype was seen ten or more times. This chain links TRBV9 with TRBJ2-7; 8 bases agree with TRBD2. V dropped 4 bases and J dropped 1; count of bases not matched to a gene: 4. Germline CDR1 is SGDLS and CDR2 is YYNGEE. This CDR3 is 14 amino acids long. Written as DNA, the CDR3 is TGTGCCAGCAGCCGTAGCGGGGCTTCCTACGAGCAGTACTTC. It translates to CASSRSGASYEQYF.

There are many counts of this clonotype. CDR3 protein: CATRSSPGTGGFGELFF. Here the CDR3 DNA reads TGTGCCACCAGATCAAGTCCCGGGACAGGGGGATTCGGGGAGCTGTTTTTT. The chain combines TRBV24-1 with TRBJ2-2; 11 bases are shared with TRBD1. V shed 7 bases and J 7 bases; nucleotides not matched to a gene: 13. The germline V gene has CDR1 KGHDR and CDR2 SFDVKD. The CDR3 is made up of 17 amino acids.

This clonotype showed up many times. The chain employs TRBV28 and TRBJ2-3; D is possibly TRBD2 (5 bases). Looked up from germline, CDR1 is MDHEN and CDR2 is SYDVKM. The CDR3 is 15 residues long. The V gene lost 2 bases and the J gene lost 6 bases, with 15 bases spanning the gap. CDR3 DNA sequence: TGTGCCAGCAGTTTAGGGTGGCGGGTTGGGGATACGCAGTATTTT. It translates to CASSLGWRVGDTQYF.